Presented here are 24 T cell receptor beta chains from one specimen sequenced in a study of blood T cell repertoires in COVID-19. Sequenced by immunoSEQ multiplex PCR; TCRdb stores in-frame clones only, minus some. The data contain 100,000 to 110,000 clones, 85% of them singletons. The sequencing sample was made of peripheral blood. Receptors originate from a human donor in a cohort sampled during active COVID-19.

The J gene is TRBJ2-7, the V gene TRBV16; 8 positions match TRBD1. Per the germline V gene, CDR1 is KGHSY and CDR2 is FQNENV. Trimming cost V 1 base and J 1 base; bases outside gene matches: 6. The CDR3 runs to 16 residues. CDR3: CASSQFIRTGSYEQYF. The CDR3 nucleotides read TGTGCCAGCAGCCAATTTATCCGGACAGGGTCCTACGAGCAGTACTTC.

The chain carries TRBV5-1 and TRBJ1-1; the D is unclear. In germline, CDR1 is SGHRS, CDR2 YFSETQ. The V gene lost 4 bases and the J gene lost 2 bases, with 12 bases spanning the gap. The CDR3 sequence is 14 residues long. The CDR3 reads CASSPTQINTEAFF. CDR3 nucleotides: TGCGCCAGCAGCCCTACACAGATTAACACTGAAGCTTTCTTT. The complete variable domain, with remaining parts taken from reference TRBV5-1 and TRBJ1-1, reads KAGVTQTPRYLIKTRGQQVTLSCSPISGHRSVSWYQQTPGQGLQFLFEYFSETQRNKGNFPGRFSGRQFSNSRSEMNVSTLELGDSALYLCASSPTQINTEAFFGQGTRLTVV.

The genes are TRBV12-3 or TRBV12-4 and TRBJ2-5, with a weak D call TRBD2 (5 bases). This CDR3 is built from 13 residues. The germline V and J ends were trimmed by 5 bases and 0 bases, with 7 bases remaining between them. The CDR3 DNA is TGTGCCAGCAGTAAGCGGTACCAAGAGACCCAGTACTTC. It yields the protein CASSKRYQETQYF.

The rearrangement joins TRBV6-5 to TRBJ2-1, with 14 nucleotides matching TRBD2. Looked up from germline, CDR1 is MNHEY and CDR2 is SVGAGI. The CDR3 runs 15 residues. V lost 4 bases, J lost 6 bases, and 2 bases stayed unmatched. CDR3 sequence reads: CASSSGTSGSNEQFF. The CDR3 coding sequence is TGTGCCAGCAGTTCCGGGACTAGCGGGAGCAATGAGCAGTTCTTC.

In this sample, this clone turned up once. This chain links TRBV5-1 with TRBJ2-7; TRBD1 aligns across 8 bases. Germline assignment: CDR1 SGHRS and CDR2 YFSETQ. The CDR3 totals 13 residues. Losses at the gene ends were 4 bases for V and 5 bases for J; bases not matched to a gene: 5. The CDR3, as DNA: TGCGCCAGCAGCGAACCGACAGGGGACGAGCAGTACTTC. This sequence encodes CASSEPTGDEQYF. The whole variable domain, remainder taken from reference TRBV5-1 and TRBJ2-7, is KAGVTQTPRYLIKTRGQQVTLSCSPISGHRSVSWYQQTPGQGLQFLFEYFSETQRNKGNFPGRFSGRQFSNSRSEMNVSTLELGDSALYLCASSEPTGDEQYFGPGTRLTVT.

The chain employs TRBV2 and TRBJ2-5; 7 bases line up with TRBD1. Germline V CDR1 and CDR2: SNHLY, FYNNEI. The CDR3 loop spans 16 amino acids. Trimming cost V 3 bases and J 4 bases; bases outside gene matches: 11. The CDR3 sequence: CASSDPTQGSRETQYF. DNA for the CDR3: TGTGCCAGCAGTGACCCAACACAGGGGTCGAGAGAGACCCAGTACTTC. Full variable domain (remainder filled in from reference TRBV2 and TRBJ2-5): EPEVTQTPSHQVTQMGQEVILRCVPISNHLYFYWYRQILGQKVEFLVSFYNNEISEKSEIFDDQFSVERPDGSNFTLKIRSTKLEDSAMYFCASSDPTQGSRETQYFGPGTRLLVL.

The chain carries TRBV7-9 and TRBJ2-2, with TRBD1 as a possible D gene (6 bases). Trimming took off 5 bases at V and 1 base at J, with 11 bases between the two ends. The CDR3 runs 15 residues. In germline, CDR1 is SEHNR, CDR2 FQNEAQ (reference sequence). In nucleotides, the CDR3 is TGTGCCAGCAGCCGCGGACAGTTGAACACCGGGGAGCTGTTTTTT. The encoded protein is CASSRGQLNTGELFF. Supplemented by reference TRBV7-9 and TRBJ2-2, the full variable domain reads DTGVSQNPRHKITKRGQNVTFRCDPISEHNRLYWYRQTLGQGPEFLTYFQNEAQLEKSRLLSDRFSAERPKGSFSTLEIQRTEQGDSAMYLCASSRGQLNTGELFFGEGSRLTVL.

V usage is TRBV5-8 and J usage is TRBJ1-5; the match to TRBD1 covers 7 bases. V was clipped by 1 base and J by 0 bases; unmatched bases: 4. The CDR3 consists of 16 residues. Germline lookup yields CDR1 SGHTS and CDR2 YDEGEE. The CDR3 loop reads CASSLTTGVSNQPQHF. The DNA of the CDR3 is TGTGCCAGCAGCTTGACCACAGGGGTTAGCAATCAGCCCCAGCATTTT.

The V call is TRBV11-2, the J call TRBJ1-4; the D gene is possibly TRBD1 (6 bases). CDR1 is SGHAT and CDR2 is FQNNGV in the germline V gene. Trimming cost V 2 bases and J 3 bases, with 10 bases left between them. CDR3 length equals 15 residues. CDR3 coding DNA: TGTGCCAGCAGCTTACCGACAGGTTCTAATGAAAAACTGTTTTTT. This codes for CASSLPTGSNEKLFF.

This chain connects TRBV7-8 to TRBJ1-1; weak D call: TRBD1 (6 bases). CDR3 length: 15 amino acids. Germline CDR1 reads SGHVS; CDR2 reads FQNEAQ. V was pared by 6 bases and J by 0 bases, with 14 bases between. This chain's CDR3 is CASRALRGLNTEAFF. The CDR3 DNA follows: TGTGCCAGCAGGGCCCTCAGGGGACTGAACACTGAAGCTTTCTTT.

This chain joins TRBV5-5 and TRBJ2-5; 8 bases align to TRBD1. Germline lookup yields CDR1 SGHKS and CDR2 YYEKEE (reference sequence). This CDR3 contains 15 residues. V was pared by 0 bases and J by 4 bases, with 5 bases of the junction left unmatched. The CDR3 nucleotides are TGTGCCAGCAGCTTGGTTCCAGGGGGCATAGAGACCCAGTACTTC. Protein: CASSLVPGGIETQYF. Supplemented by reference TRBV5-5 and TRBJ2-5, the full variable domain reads DAGVTQSPTHLIKTRGQQVTLRCSPISGHKSVSWYQQVLGQGPQFIFQYYEKEERGRGNFPDRFSARQFPNYSSELNVNALLLGDSALYLCASSLVPGGIETQYFGPGTRLLVL.

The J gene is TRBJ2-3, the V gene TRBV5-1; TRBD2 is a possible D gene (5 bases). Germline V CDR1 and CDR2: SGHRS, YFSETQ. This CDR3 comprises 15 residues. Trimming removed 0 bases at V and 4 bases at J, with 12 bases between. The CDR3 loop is CASSLGAGDADTQYF. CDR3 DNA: TGCGCCAGCAGCTTGGGAGCCGGGGATGCAGATACGCAGTATTTT.

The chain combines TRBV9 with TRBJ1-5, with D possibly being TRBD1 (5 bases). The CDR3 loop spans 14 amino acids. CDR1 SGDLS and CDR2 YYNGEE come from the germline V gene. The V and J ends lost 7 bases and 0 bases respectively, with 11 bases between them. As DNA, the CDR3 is TGTGCCAGCGGACGAGACAGTAGCAATCAGCCCCAGCATTTT. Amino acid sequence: CASGRDSSNQPQHF. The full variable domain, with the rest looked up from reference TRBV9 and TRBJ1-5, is DSGVTQTPKHLITATGQRVTLRCSPRSGDLSVYWYQQSLDQGLQFLIQYYNGEERAKGNILERFSAQQFPDLHSELNLSSLELGDSALYFCASGRDSSNQPQHFGDGTRLSIL.

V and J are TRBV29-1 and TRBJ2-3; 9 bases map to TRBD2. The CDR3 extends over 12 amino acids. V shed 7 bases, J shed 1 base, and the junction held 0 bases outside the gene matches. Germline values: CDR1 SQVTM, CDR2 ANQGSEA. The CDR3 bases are TGCAGCGGGACTAGCGGCACAGATACGCAGTATTTT. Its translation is CSGTSGTDTQYF.

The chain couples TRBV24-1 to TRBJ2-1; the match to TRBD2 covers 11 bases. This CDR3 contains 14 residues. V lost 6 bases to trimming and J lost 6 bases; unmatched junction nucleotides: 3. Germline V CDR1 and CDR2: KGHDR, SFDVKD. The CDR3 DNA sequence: TGTGCCACCAGTACAACTAGCGGGGGCAATGAGCAGTTCTTC. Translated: CATSTTSGGNEQFF.

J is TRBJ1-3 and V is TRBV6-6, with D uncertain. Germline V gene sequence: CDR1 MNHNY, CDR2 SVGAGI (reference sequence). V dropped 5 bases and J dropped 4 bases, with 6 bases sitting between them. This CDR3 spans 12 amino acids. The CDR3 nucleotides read TGTGCCAGCAGTCCACAGGGAAACACCATATATTTT. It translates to CASSPQGNTIYF.

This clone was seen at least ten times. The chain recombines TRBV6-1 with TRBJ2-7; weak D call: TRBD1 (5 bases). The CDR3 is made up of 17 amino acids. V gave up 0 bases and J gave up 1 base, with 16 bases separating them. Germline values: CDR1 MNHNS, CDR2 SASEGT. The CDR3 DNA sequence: TGTGCCAGCAGTGAAGCTATGGTGCCAGGGTTTTCCTACGAGCAGTACTTC. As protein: CASSEAMVPGFSYEQYF.

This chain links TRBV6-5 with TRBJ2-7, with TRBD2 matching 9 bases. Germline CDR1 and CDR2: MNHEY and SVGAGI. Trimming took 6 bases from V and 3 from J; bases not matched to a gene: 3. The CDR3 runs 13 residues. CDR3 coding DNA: TGTGCCAGCAGACCTAGCGGGGTCTACGAGCAGTACTTC. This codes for CASRPSGVYEQYF.

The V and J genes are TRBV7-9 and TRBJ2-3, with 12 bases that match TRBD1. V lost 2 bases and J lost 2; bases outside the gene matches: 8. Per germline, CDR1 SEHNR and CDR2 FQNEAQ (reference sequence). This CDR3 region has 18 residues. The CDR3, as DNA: TGTGCCAGCAGCTTACGGGACAGGGGGCGGCCCTACACAGATACGCAGTATTTT. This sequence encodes CASSLRDRGRPYTDTQYF.

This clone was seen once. CDR3 in DNA: TGTGCCAGCAGCTCGCAGGGAGGGGGCACTGAAGCTTTCTTT. It specifies CASSSQGGGTEAFF. The chain has TRBV7-2 and TRBJ1-1, with a weak D call TRBD1 (6 bases). Per germline, CDR1 SGHTA and CDR2 FQGNSA. Trimming removed 4 bases from V and 4 bases from J, with 13 bases in between. This CDR3 has 14 residues. The variable domain in full, with the rest retrieved from reference TRBV7-2 and TRBJ1-1, is GAGVSQSPSNKVTEKGKDVELRCDPISGHTALYWYRQSLGQGLEFLIYFQGNSAPDKSGLPSDRFSAERTGGSVSTLTIQRTQQEDSAVYLCASSSQGGGTEAFFGQGTRLTVV.

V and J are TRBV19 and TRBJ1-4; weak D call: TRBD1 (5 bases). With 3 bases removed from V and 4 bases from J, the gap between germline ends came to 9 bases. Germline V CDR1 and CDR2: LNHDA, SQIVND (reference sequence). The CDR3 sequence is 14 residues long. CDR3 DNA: TGTGCCAGTAGTATGCGGGGCAATAATGAAAAACTGTTTTTT. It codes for CASSMRGNNEKLFF.

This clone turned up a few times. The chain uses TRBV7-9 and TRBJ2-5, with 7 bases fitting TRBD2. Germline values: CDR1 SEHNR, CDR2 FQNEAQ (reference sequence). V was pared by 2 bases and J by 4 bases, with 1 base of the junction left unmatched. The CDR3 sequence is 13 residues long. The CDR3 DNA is TGTGCCAGCAGCTTATCGGGGGGAGAGACCCAGTACTTC. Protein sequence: CASSLSGGETQYF.

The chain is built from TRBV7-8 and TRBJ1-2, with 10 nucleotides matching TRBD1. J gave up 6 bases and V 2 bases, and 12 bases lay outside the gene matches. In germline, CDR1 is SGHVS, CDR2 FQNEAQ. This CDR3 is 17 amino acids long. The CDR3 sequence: CASSLRVWVGTGDGYTF. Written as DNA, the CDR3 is TGTGCCAGCAGCTTACGGGTCTGGGTGGGGACAGGGGATGGCTACACCTTC.

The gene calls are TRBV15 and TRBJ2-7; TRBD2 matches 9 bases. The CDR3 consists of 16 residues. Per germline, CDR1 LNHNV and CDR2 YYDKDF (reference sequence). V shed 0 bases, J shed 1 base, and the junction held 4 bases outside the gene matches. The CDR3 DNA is TGTGCCACCAGCAGAGAGGCGCGGGAGGGATCCTACGAGCAGTACTTC. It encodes CATSREAREGSYEQYF.